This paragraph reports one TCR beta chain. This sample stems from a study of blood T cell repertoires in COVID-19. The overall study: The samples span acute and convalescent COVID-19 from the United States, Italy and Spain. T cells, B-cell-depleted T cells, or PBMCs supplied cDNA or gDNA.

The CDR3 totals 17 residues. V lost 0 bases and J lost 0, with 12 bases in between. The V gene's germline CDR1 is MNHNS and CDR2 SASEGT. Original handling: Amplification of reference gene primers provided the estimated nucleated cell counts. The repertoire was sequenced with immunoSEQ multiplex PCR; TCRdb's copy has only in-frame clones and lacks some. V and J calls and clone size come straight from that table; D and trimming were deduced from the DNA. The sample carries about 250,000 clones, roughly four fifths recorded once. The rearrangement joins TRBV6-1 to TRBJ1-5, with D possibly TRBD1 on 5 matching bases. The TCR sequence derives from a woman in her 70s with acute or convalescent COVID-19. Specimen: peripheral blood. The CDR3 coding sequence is TGTGCCAGCAGTGAAGCGGGGGGTCGGGGTAGCAATCAGCCCCAGCATTTT. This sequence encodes CASSEAGGRGSNQPQHF.